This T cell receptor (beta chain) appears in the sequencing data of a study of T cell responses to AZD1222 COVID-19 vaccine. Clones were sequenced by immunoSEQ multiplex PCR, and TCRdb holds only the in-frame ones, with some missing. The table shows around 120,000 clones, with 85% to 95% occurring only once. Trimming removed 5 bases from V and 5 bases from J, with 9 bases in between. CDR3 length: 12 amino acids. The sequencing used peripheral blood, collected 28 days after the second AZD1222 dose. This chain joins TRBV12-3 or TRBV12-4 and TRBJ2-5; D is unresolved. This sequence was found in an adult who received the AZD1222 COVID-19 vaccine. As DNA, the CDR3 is TGTGCCAGCAGTCACAGTGGCGAGACCCAGTACTTC. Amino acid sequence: CASSHSGETQYF.